The 12 T cell receptor beta chains below come from one sample, sequenced in a study of graft-versus-host responses after intestinal transplantation. Tissue from the graft was processed to free its intraepithelial and lamina propria lymphocytes. Sequenced by immunoSEQ multiplex PCR; TCRdb stores in-frame clones only, minus some. The sample contains 29,000 or so clones, about 80% of which appear only once. The sequencing used ileum tissue, collected 98 days after intestinal transplantation. The receptor set was obtained from a human patient who received an intestinal transplant, so some T cells may come from the graft donor.

The chain joins TRBV7-3 to TRBJ2-1, with D possibly TRBD2 on 6 matching bases. CDR1 and CDR2 (germline): SGHTA, FQGTGA. The CDR3 spans 13 residues. The ends were cut back, 1 base at V and 12 bases at J, with 13 bases in the middle. The CDR3 protein is CASSLSVGGPQFF. The CDR3 nucleotides read TGTGCCAGCAGCTTAAGTGTGGGGGGTCCGCAGTTCTTC. The full variable domain, completed using reference TRBV7-3 and TRBJ2-1, is GAGVSQTPSNKVTEKGKYVELRCDPISGHTALYWYRQSLGQGPEFLIYFQGTGAADDSGLPNDRFFAVRPEGSVSTLKIQRTERGDSAVYLCASSLSVGGPQFFGPGTRLTVL.

A single count supports this clone. The rearrangement joins TRBV6-1 to TRBJ2-5, with 12 bases fitting TRBD2. CDR1 is MNHNS and CDR2 is SASEGT in the germline V gene. Trimming at V came to 2 bases and at J to 4 bases, leaving 2 bases not matched to a gene. The CDR3 is made up of 15 amino acids. CDR3 protein: CASSELAGGPETQYF. CDR3 DNA sequence: TGTGCCAGCAGTGAACTAGCGGGGGGGCCAGAGACCCAGTACTTC.

This clone has just a few counts. A read error may be the cause here, since a much bigger clone is one base away. The sample has other DNA sequences that encode this CDR3 too. The gene calls are TRBV6-5 and TRBJ2-1, with D perhaps TRBD1 or TRBD2 (5 bases each). The CDR3 sequence is 11 residues long. Trimming cost V 2 bases and J 10 bases, with 6 bases left between them. From germline, CDR1 is MNHEY and CDR2 SVGAGI. CDR3: CASSYGDEQFF. The CDR3 bases are TGTGCCAGCAGTTACGGGGACGAGCAGTTCTTC.

The CDR3 region is CASSLVTSGGAAGELFF. CDR3 coding DNA: TGCGCCAGCAGCTTGGTCACTAGCGGGGGGGCCGCCGGGGAGCTGTTTTTT. The chain has TRBV5-1 and TRBJ2-2, with 13 bases aligning to TRBD2. Germline-derived CDR1 and CDR2 are SGHRS and YFSETQ. Trimming took 0 bases from V and 6 from J; bases not matched to a gene: 5. The CDR3 length is 17 residues.

V gene TRBV19 combines with J gene TRBJ2-2; no definite D call. The CDR3 covers 15 residues. V was clipped by 3 bases and J by 1 base, with 9 bases between them. Germline CDR1 and CDR2: LNHDA and SQIVND (reference sequence). The CDR3 nucleotides read TGTGCCAGTAGTATCTGGGCGCGGAACACCGGGGAGCTGTTTTTT. Translated, it gives CASSIWARNTGELFF.

The CDR3 region is CASNSDRGIIKTEAFF. The CDR3, as DNA: TGTGCCAGCAATTCGGACAGGGGGATAATAAAGACTGAAGCTTTCTTT. V usage is TRBV27 and J usage is TRBJ1-1, with TRBD1 matching over 10 bases. The junction had 13 bases not matched to a gene; V was cut back by 7 bases and J by 5 bases. This CDR3 spans 16 amino acids. The germline V gene has CDR1 MNHEY and CDR2 SMNVEV (reference sequence).

V usage is TRBV6-5 and J usage is TRBJ1-1; 9 positions match TRBD1. The CDR3 spans 15 residues. Germline V lookup: CDR1 MNHEY, CDR2 SVGAGI. Losses at the gene ends were 2 bases for V and 5 bases for J; bases not matched to a gene: 6. As DNA, the CDR3 is TGTGCCAGCAGTTACACGGACAGGGGTACGACTGAAGCTTTCTTT. Its translation is CASSYTDRGTTEAFF.

The chain uses TRBV7-9 and TRBJ1-5; D ambiguous. Trimming left V 5 bases short and J 6 bases short, with 11 bases between. Germline V gene lookup returns CDR1 SEHNR and CDR2 FQNEAQ (reference sequence). The CDR3 loop spans 13 amino acids. Written as DNA, the CDR3 is TGTGCCAGCAGCCAACGGGGTCTTCAGCCCCAGCATTTT. Amino acids: CASSQRGLQPQHF.

This rearrangement joins TRBV6-5 to TRBJ2-3, with a weak D call TRBD2 (7 bases). CDR1 and CDR2 from the germline V gene are MNHEY and SVGAGI. Deletions cut 4 bases from V and 0 bases from J, with 11 bases between. The CDR3 sequence is 15 residues long. DNA for the CDR3: TGTGCCAGCAGTTCATGGGGGGGCAGCACAGATACGCAGTATTTT. Residues: CASSSWGGSTDTQYF.

The genes are TRBV7-9 and TRBJ2-7; 7 nucleotides agree with TRBD2. CDR3 length equals 14 residues. J was trimmed by 1 base and V by 5 bases; bases with no gene match: 5. Looked up from germline, CDR1 is SEHNR and CDR2 is FQNEAQ (reference sequence). The DNA of the CDR3 is TGTGCCAGCAGCATACCGGGACTATCCTACGAGCAGTACTTC. Protein product: CASSIPGLSYEQYF.

The chain employs TRBV10-1 and TRBJ2-1, with D possibly being TRBD1 (6 bases). The CDR3 loop spans 15 amino acids. The V and J ends lost 3 bases and 3 bases respectively, with 12 bases between them. Germline loops: CDR1 WNHNN, CDR2 SYGVQD (reference sequence). CDR3 region: CASSESGVHYNEQFF. CDR3 sequence (DNA): TGCGCCAGCAGTGAATCAGGGGTCCACTACAATGAGCAGTTCTTC.

The gene calls are TRBV5-1 and TRBJ2-2; TRBD2 agrees at 8 bases. The CDR3 length is 16 residues. V lost 6 bases and J lost 1; bases outside the gene matches: 8. The germline CDR1 and CDR2 sequences are SGHRS and YFSETQ. For the CDR3, the DNA is TGCGCCAGCACCCTCGCGGGGGGAATGAACACCGGGGAGCTGTTTTTT. It is translated as CASTLAGGMNTGELFF.